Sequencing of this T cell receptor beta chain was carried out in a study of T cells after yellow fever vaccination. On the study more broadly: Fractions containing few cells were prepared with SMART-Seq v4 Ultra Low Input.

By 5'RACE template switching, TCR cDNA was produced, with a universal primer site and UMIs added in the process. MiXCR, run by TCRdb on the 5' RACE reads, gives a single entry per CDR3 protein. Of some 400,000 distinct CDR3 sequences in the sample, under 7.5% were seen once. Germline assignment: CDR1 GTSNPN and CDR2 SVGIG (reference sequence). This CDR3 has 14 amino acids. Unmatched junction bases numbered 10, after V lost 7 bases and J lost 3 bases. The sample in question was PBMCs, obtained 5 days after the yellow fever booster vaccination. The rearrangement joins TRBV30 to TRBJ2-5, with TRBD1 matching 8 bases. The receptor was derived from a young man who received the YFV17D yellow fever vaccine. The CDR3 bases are TGTGCCTCGGTGCCAGGGGGCGTGGAAGAGACCCAGTACTTC. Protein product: CASVPGGVEETQYF.